Listed here are 8 T cell receptor beta chains from one sample, sequenced in a study of T-cell reconstitution after alpha-beta-depleted transplantation in children. Unique molecular identifiers were used in preparing the TCRbeta library. Using its own MiXCR run on the PCR reads, TCRdb lists one record per CDR3 protein. The sample shows over 7,500 distinct CDR3 sequences, over 9.5% of them seen only once. Source: PBMCs, mostly from graft donor cells, taken 60 days after TCRalphabeta/CD19-depleted stem cell transplant. The receptors here all came from a patient younger than 10 who had a stem cell transplant for inherited bone marrow failure, so the T cells may come from the graft donor.

This clonotype showed up many times. The chain combines TRBV13 with TRBJ2-5; 14 bases line up with TRBD2. V was pared by 5 bases and J by 4 bases, with 6 bases of the junction left unmatched. Germline values: CDR1 PRHDT, CDR2 FYEKMQ (reference sequence). The CDR3 runs 16 residues. The CDR3 nucleotides are TGTGCCAGCAGCCTGACCGGGACTAGCGGGAGAGAGACCCAGTACTTC. Encoded protein: CASSLTGTSGRETQYF. Full variable domain (outside the CDR3, taken from reference TRBV13 and TRBJ2-5): AAGVIQSPRHLIKEKRETATLKCYPIPRHDTVYWYQQGPGQDPQFLISFYEKMQSDKGSIPDRFSAQQFSDYHSELNMSSLELGDSALYFCASSLTGTSGRETQYFGPGTRLLVL.

This clonotype was counted many times. The chain has TRBV13 and TRBJ2-1, with 8 positions matching TRBD2. The CDR3 covers 18 residues. J was trimmed by 9 bases and V by 5 bases; bases with no gene match: 21. Germline loops: CDR1 PRHDT, CDR2 FYEKMQ (reference sequence). CDR3 bases: TGTGCCAGCAGCCCCCGCCCCCTGGGGCAGCGGGAGACGGTTGAGCAGTTCTTC. It specifies CASSPRPLGQRETVEQFF.

This clonotype showed up many times. The chain is built from TRBV10-3 and TRBJ2-3, with 11 bases matching TRBD2. The CDR3 is 18 amino acids. V dropped 1 base and J dropped 5; count of bases not matched to a gene: 11. Germline V gene lookup returns CDR1 ENHRY and CDR2 SYGVKD. The DNA of the CDR3 is TGTGCCATCAGTGAGTGGAGCCCAACAGGACTAGCGGGAGATACGCAGTATTTT. Its translation is CAISEWSPTGLAGDTQYF.

This clonotype was detected many times. This rearrangement joins TRBV15 to TRBJ2-1; D remains ambiguous. The germline V gene encodes CDR1 LNHNV and CDR2 YYDKDF (reference sequence). Trimming stripped 0 bases from V and 5 bases from J, with 8 bases between. This CDR3 has 14 residues. CDR3 in amino acids: CATSRDLANNEQFF. The CDR3 region has the DNA TGTGCCACCAGCAGAGATCTGGCGAACAATGAGCAGTTCTTC.

This clonotype appeared many times. J is TRBJ2-7 and V is TRBV28; D unclear. V was shortened by 5 bases and J by 2 bases, with 7 bases between the two germline ends. This CDR3 is built from 12 residues. Germline values: CDR1 MDHEN, CDR2 SYDVKM. The CDR3 spells CASSPRPYEQYF. The CDR3 DNA sequence: TGTGCCAGCAGTCCTCGCCCCTACGAGCAGTACTTC.

This clonotype came up many times. J is TRBJ2-5 and V is TRBV5-1, with D possibly being TRBD1 (7 bases). Deletions cut 7 bases from V and 6 bases from J, with 16 bases between. The CDR3 is 13 residues long. Germline CDR1 reads SGHRS; CDR2 reads YFSETQ. CDR3 sequence reads: CASRVTGRKTQYF. CDR3 bases: TGCGCCAGCCGGGTGACAGGGAGGAAGACCCAGTACTTC.

This clonotype came up many times. The V and J genes are TRBV20-1 and TRBJ1-1; no clear D gene. Trimming left V 4 bases short and J 5 bases short, with 8 bases between. CDR3 length: 11 amino acids. Germline V lookup: CDR1 DFQATT, CDR2 SNEGSKA (reference sequence). The CDR3 nucleotides are TGCAGTGCTAAAGGGAGAACTGAAGCTTTCTTT. Translating it yields CSAKGRTEAFF.

The chain is built from TRBV6-5 and TRBJ1-4; perhaps TRBD1 as D (6 bases). Germline CDR1 reads MNHEY; CDR2 reads SVGAGI. Trimming left V 0 bases short and J 5 bases short, with 13 bases between. CDR3 length equals 16 residues. The CDR3 DNA reads as TGTGCCAGCAGTTACTCGATAGGGGGGGCAAATGAAAAACTGTTTTTT. Amino acids: CASSYSIGGANEKLFF.